These 27 T cell receptor beta chains share one sample of origin, sequenced in a study of PD-1 blockade in mismatch repair-deficient tumors. TCRdb's table, derived via immunoSEQ multiplex PCR, lists solely in-frame clones and lacks some. The repertoire holds about 63,000 clones, about nine tenths seen once, with roughly 14% in the top ten. This material consisted of peripheral blood, taken 52 weeks after starting pembrolizumab. These receptors were taken from an adult with mismatch repair-deficient cancer.

V and J are TRBV11-2 and TRBJ1-2; 7 nucleotides align to TRBD1. With V trimmed by 1 base and J by 1 base, 3 bases remained unmatched. The CDR3 covers 15 residues. Germline CDR1 reads SGHAT; CDR2 reads FQNNGV. CDR3 region: CASSLAGQNNYGYTF. DNA for the CDR3: TGTGCCAGCAGCTTAGCGGGACAGAATAACTATGGCTACACCTTC.

V is TRBV9 and J is TRBJ1-1; 10 bases map to TRBD1. The V gene's germline CDR1 is SGDLS and CDR2 YYNGEE. V shed 0 bases, J shed 3 bases, and the junction held 2 bases outside the gene matches. This CDR3 spans 15 amino acids. The CDR3 protein is CASSVGDRGYTEAFF. CDR3 DNA: TGTGCCAGCAGCGTAGGGGACAGGGGATACACTGAAGCTTTCTTT.

V is TRBV2 and J is TRBJ2-5; 8 bases fit TRBD1. The germline CDR1 and CDR2 sequences are SNHLY and FYNNEI. The CDR3 totals 15 residues. V trimming: 0 bases; J trimming: 1 base; junction bases outside the gene matches: 1. CDR3 DNA: TGTGCCAGCAGTGAAGCCGGGACAGGCCAAGAGACCCAGTACTTC. It yields the protein CASSEAGTGQETQYF.

V and J are TRBV11-2 and TRBJ2-7; D remains ambiguous. V lost 5 bases and J lost 2, with 7 bases in between. This CDR3 comprises 12 residues. Germline V lookup: CDR1 SGHAT, CDR2 FQNNGV. CDR3 DNA: TGTGCCAGCAGCAACTATCCCTACGAGCAGTACTTC. It yields the protein CASSNYPYEQYF.

The CDR3 reads CASSQRNADTQYF. The CDR3 DNA sequence: TGTGCCAGCAGTCAAAGAAACGCAGATACGCAGTATTTT. The chain has TRBV27 and TRBJ2-3; D remains ambiguous. Germline CDR1 MNHEY, CDR2 SMNVEV (reference sequence). V was pared by 5 bases and J by 4 bases, with 10 bases between. This CDR3 comprises 13 residues.

This chain connects TRBV30 to TRBJ2-7; D is uncertain. The germline V and J ends were trimmed by 1 base and 7 bases, with 8 bases remaining between them. The germline gives CDR1 GTSNPN, CDR2 SVGIG (reference sequence). The CDR3 contains 11 residues. CDR3 in DNA: TGTGCCTGGAGTGGAACGAGGGAGCAGTACTTC. This codes for CAWSGTREQYF.

The chain recombines TRBV7-9 with TRBJ2-3; perhaps TRBD2 as D (6 bases). Trimming removed 4 bases from V and 4 bases from J, with 6 bases in between. This CDR3 spans 12 amino acids. Germline V lookup: CDR1 SEHNR, CDR2 FQNEAQ (reference sequence). The CDR3 DNA reads as TGTGCCAGCAGCTCGGGGGCAGATACGCAGTATTTT. The encoded protein is CASSSGADTQYF.

The chain joins TRBV11-3 to TRBJ2-2, with D possibly being TRBD1 (5 bases). CDR1 is SGHNT and CDR2 is YENEEA in the germline V gene. The CDR3 runs to 15 residues. V was clipped by 1 base and J by 6 bases, with 12 bases between them. The CDR3 is CASSLVRAVAGELFF. The DNA for the CDR3 is TGTGCCAGCAGCTTAGTCAGGGCAGTCGCCGGGGAGCTGTTTTTT.

The chain combines TRBV5-6 with TRBJ2-5, with TRBD1 matching 10 bases. V was pared by 2 bases and J by 5 bases, with 12 bases of the junction left unmatched. There are 17 residues in the CDR3. Germline V gives CDR1 SGHDT, CDR2 YYEEEE. The CDR3 DNA reads as TGTGCCAGCAGCTTTCCTTCGACAGGGGGCGTTCGGGAGACCCAGTACTTC. Encoded protein: CASSFPSTGGVRETQYF. Full variable domain (rest looked up from reference TRBV5-6 and TRBJ2-5): DAGVTQSPTHLIKTRGQQVTLRCSPKSGHDTVSWYQQALGQGPQFIFQYYEEEERQRGNFPDRFSGHQFPNYSSELNVNALLLGDSALYLCASSFPSTGGVRETQYFGPGTRLLVL.

The rearrangement uses TRBV11-2 and TRBJ1-4, with 8 positions matching TRBD1. Trimming cost V 3 bases and J 7 bases; bases outside gene matches: 4. Germline V CDR1 and CDR2: SGHAT, FQNNGV. This CDR3 has 14 residues. The CDR3 reads CASSLTGVGEKLFF. The CDR3 nucleotides read TGTGCCAGCAGCTTGACAGGGGTTGGTGAAAAACTGTTTTTT.

The chain joins TRBV5-4 to TRBJ2-1; 14 nucleotides agree with TRBD2. Germline lookup yields CDR1 SGHNT and CDR2 YYREEE (reference sequence). The CDR3 spans 16 residues. J was trimmed by 8 bases and V by 4 bases; bases with no gene match: 8. CDR3 residues: CASSTWGLAGVYEQFF. The CDR3 region has the DNA TGTGCCAGCAGCACCTGGGGACTAGCGGGAGTCTATGAGCAGTTCTTC. Looking up the rest from reference TRBV5-4 and TRBJ2-1 gives the full variable domain: ETGVTQSPTHLIKTRGQQVTLRCSSQSGHNTVSWYQQALGQGPQFIFQYYREEENGRGNFPPRFSGLQFPNYSSELNVNALELDDSALYLCASSTWGLAGVYEQFFGPGTRLTVL.

Turning to this clone: A much larger clone sits a single nucleotide away, making a read error possible. The chain joins TRBV5-4 to TRBJ2-7; 7 bases are shared with TRBD2. V was clipped by 2 bases and J by 3 bases; unmatched bases: 2. Germline CDR1 and CDR2: SGHNT and YYREEE (reference sequence). This CDR3 contains 13 residues. The CDR3 loop is CASSFTSVYEQYF. The CDR3 DNA sequence: TGTGCCAGCAGCTTTACTAGCGTCTACGAGCAGTACTTC.

The V gene is TRBV4-1, the J gene TRBJ1-1; 9 positions match TRBD1. V lost 2 bases, J lost 7 bases, and 8 bases stayed unmatched. In germline, CDR1 is MGHRA, CDR2 YSYEKL. The CDR3 loop spans 15 amino acids. The DNA of the CDR3 is TGCGCCAGCAGCCAATTCCCTAGACAGGGGGATGAAGCTTTCTTT. Encoded protein: CASSQFPRQGDEAFF.

This chain joins TRBV9 and TRBJ2-7; 8 nucleotides match TRBD1. V trimming: 4 bases; J trimming: 5 bases; junction bases outside the gene matches: 11. CDR3 length: 15 amino acids. CDR1 is SGDLS and CDR2 is YYNGEE in the germline V gene. The CDR3 nucleotides read TGTGCCAGCAGCCCAGGGGGCGGGAAATTCAACGAGCAGTACTTC. This translates into CASSPGGGKFNEQYF.

This chain connects TRBV2 to TRBJ2-5; TRBD2 matches at 7 bases. J gave up 3 bases and V 3 bases, and 1 base lay outside the gene matches. The CDR3 is made up of 13 amino acids. Germline V CDR1 and CDR2: SNHLY, FYNNEI. CDR3 bases: TGTGCCAGCAGTGACGGACTAGAAGAGACCCAGTACTTC. This encodes CASSDGLEETQYF.

The chain carries TRBV5-1 and TRBJ2-1; D is uncertain. This CDR3 region has 18 residues. Germline V lookup: CDR1 SGHRS, CDR2 YFSETQ. V lost 0 bases, J lost 3 bases, and 19 bases lay in between. Here the CDR3 DNA reads TGCGCCAGCAGCTTGGGCCCGTATCGGGCGCCAATCTACAATGAGCAGTTCTTC. It is translated as CASSLGPYRAPIYNEQFF.

The chain is built from TRBV28 and TRBJ2-7; tentatively, D is TRBD1 or TRBD2 (7 bases each). Germline V gene sequence: CDR1 MDHEN, CDR2 SYDVKM. Trimming removed 6 bases at V and 4 bases at J, with 19 bases between. CDR3 size: 15 residues. The CDR3 loop reads CASSQTGAGAYEQYF. The CDR3 bases are TGTGCCAGCAGCCAAACAGGGGCGGGGGCTTACGAGCAGTACTTC. The full variable domain, rest sourced from reference TRBV28 and TRBJ2-7, is DVKVTQSSRYLVKRTGEKVFLECVQDMDHENMFWYRQDPGLGLRLIYFSYDVKMKEKGDIPEGYSVSREKKERFSLILESASTNQTSMYLCASSQTGAGAYEQYFGPGTRLTVT.

This sequence joins TRBV7-9 and TRBJ2-1, with D possibly being TRBD2 (6 bases). V was pared by 3 bases and J by 7 bases, with 7 bases between. Germline assignment: CDR1 SEHNR and CDR2 FQNEAQ (reference sequence). This CDR3 is 12 amino acids long. CDR3 coding DNA: TGTGCCAGCAGCTTTCGGGAGAATGAGCAGTTCTTC. This encodes CASSFRENEQFF.

The chain recombines TRBV29-1 with TRBJ2-6, with 11 bases aligning to TRBD1. The V segment lost 5 bases and the J segment 1 base; nucleotides outside the gene matches: 16. Per the germline V gene, CDR1 is SQVTM and CDR2 is ANQGSEA. The CDR3 totals 20 residues. The DNA of the CDR3 is TGCAGCGTTATTACCGGGACAGGGGGTCCCTTTCGGTCTGGGGCCAACGTCCTGACTTTC. Residues: CSVITGTGGPFRSGANVLTF. Based on the CDR3 plus reference TRBV29-1 and TRBJ2-6, the full variable domain is SAVISQKPSRDICQRGTSLTIQCQVDSQVTMMFWYRQQPGQSLTLIATANQGSEATYESGFVIDKFPISRPNLTFSTLTVSNMSPEDSSIYLCSVITGTGGPFRSGANVLTFGAGSRLTVL.

In this sample, this clone turned up once. The chain links TRBV19 to TRBJ2-3; 7 positions agree with TRBD1. Germline-derived CDR1 and CDR2 are LNHDA and SQIVND (reference sequence). The CDR3 consists of 18 residues. The V gene end was trimmed by 4 bases and the J gene end by 0 bases; junction bases not matched to a gene: 13. CDR3 in DNA: TGTGCCAGTAGTACCAGTTCCGACAGGGCAGCAAGCACAGATACGCAGTATTTT. Translated: CASSTSSDRAASTDTQYF.

The genes are TRBV21-1 and TRBJ2-7. TRBV21-1 is a pseudogene. There are 17 residues in the CDR3. The CDR3 here is CASSKADSFESSYEQYF. CDR3 sequence (DNA): TGTGCCAGCAGCAAAGCGGATAGTTTTGAGAGCTCCTACGAGCAGTACTTC.

The CDR3, as DNA: TGTGCCAGCAGTGCCCTCAACTTCAGGGGGCGCGGTAACTATGGCTACACCTTC. It is translated as CASSALNFRGRGNYGYTF. The J gene is TRBJ1-2, the V gene TRBV6-1, with 8 nucleotides matching TRBD1. V shed 4 bases and J 1 base; nucleotides not matched to a gene: 14. Germline V CDR1 and CDR2: MNHNS, SASEGT. The CDR3 sequence is 18 residues long.

The chain combines TRBV5-1 with TRBJ2-1; D gene unclear. This CDR3 is built from 13 residues. From germline, CDR1 is SGHRS and CDR2 YFSETQ. Between the trimmed V and J ends, which lost 4 bases and 8 bases, there was a span of 13 bases. CDR3 loop: CASSATLGYEQFF. In DNA form, the CDR3 reads TGCGCCAGCAGCGCGACTCTGGGATATGAGCAGTTCTTC.

This clone has just one count. The J gene is TRBJ1-5, the V gene TRBV30; D gene uncertain. From germline, CDR1 is GTSNPN and CDR2 SVGIG (reference sequence). V was trimmed by 0 bases and J by 0 bases, leaving 3 bases between them. There are 13 residues in the CDR3. The CDR3: CAWSVASNQPQHF. As DNA, the CDR3 is TGTGCCTGGAGTGTGGCTAGCAATCAGCCCCAGCATTTT.

The V call is TRBV19, the J call TRBJ2-1; D is tentatively TRBD1 or TRBD2 (6 bases each). CDR1 is LNHDA and CDR2 is SQIVND in the germline V gene (reference sequence). V lost 3 bases and J 6 bases, leaving 15 bases between the germline ends. This CDR3 has 15 residues. This chain's CDR3 is CASSIIGGIGNEQFF. DNA for the CDR3: TGTGCCAGTAGTATTATAGGGGGGATCGGCAATGAGCAGTTCTTC. The full variable domain, its missing parts supplied by reference TRBV19 and TRBJ2-1, is DGGITQSPKYLFRKEGQNVTLSCEQNLNHDAMYWYRQDPGQGLRLIYYSQIVNDFQKGDIAEGYSVSREKKESFPLTVTSAQKNPTAFYLCASSIIGGIGNEQFFGPGTRLTVL.

This chain uses TRBV5-1 with TRBJ2-2; 12 positions match TRBD2. V dropped 1 base and J dropped 5; count of bases not matched to a gene: 3. This CDR3 has 16 residues. CDR1 and CDR2 from the germline V gene are SGHRS and YFSETQ. In nucleotides, the CDR3 is TGCGCCAGCAGCTTGCCTAGCGGGAGGGGAACCGGGGAGCTGTTTTTT. Its protein is CASSLPSGRGTGELFF. The full variable domain, with the rest looked up from reference TRBV5-1 and TRBJ2-2, is KAGVTQTPRYLIKTRGQQVTLSCSPISGHRSVSWYQQTPGQGLQFLFEYFSETQRNKGNFPGRFSGRQFSNSRSEMNVSTLELGDSALYLCASSLPSGRGTGELFFGEGSRLTVL.

V and J are TRBV4-1 and TRBJ1-1; D call uncertain. The CDR3 runs 15 residues. Germline-derived CDR1 and CDR2 are MGHRA and YSYEKL. With 0 bases removed from V and 0 bases from J, the gap between germline ends came to 8 bases. CDR3 nucleotides: TGCGCCAGCAGCCAAGATCCGGGGTTGAACACTGAAGCTTTCTTT. Translated, it gives CASSQDPGLNTEAFF.